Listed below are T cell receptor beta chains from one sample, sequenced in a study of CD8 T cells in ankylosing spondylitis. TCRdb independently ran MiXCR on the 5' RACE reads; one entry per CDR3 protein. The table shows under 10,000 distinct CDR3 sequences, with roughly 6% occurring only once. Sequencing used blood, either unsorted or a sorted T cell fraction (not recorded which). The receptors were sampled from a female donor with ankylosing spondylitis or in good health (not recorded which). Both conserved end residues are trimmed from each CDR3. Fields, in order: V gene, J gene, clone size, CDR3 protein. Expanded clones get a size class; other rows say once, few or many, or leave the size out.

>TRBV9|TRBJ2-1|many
ASSVDLAAWGNEQF
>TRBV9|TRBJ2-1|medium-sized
ASSRGLAGDGEQF
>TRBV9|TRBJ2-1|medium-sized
ASSVRTSGYNEQF
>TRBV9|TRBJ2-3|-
ASSVFGGQASTDTQY
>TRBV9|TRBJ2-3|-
ASSASGDNTDTQY
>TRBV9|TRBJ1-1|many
ASSVVTGREAF
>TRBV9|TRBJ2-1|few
ASSEGHYNEQF
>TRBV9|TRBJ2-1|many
ASSLGRNEQF
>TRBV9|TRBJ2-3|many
ASSVGTSGTDTQY
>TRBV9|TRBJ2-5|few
ASSVGGGAEETQY
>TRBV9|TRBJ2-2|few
ASSVAKNSPNTGELF
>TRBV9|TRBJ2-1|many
ASSGGQLDEQF
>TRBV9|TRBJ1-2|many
ASSVHRDRDHGYT
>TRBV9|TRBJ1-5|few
ASSVEGNLNQPQH
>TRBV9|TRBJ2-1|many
ASSVAASGNEQF
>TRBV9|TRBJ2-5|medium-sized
ASSPGGGGETQY
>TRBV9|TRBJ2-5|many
ASSPGQGTGETQY
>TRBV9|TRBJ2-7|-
ASSPRTSFEQY
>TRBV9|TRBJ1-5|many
ASSAEGQPQH
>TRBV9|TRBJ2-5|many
ASSVAGVGGGWETQY
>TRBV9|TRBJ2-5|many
ASSVDLKQETQY
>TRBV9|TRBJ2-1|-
ASSVDGDEQF
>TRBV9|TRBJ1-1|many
ASSVGLTGTEAF
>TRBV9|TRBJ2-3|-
ASDETGTDTQY
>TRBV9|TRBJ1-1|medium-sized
ASSPGVGTEAF
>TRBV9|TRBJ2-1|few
ASSVGEREGDEQF
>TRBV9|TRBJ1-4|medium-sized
ASSAGDGWGEKLF